These T cell receptor beta chains were read from a single sample in a study of shared clonotypes between healthy human individuals. Some clones are missing from TCRdb's copy, which holds only in-frame ones; the method was immunoSEQ multiplex PCR. The table records 1.5 million to 2.5 million clones, roughly 95% of them present only once. The specimen was naive CD8+ T cells sorted from blood. All receptors derive from a man aged 18 to 30 in good health. Both conserved end residues are trimmed from each CDR3.

V gene | CDR3 protein
TRBV6-1 | ASRADSVFHEQY
TRBV7-8 | ASSHNEQF
TRBV4-1 | ASSQRATVRANEKLF
TRBV27 | ASSSGGETQY
TRBV27 | ASSLGTGVQETQY
TRBV7-9 | ASSLSGTGLETQY
TRBV30 | AWSLGQGLGYGYT
TRBV5-6 | ASSFGWDRMNTEAF
TRBV9 | ASSALGYNEQF
TRBV9 | ASSPPRINYGYT
TRBV7-3 | ASSSGDSYEQY
TRBV4-2 | ASSQETGNNSPLH
TRBV2 | ASRGQGNSPLH
TRBV6-1 | ASSEVDGVWGYEQY
TRBV19 | ASPRQLLGGVYEQY
TRBV4-3 | ASSQEWLAGSNTGELF
TRBV7-3 | ASSLQGGYTEAF
TRBV27 | ASSIDRVGDEQF
TRBV7-9 | ASSLVLAITGELF
TRBV27 | ASSSGTEYEQY
TRBV10-3 | AISVGGPETQY
TRBV19 | ASSPGIMNTEAF
TRBV4-1 | ASSQEAGALNTEAF
TRBV4-1 | ASSHRESGSYEQY
TRBV6-5 | ASSYSLNEKLF
TRBV11-1 | ASSVGQNTEAF
TRBV18 | ASSPPEVRPLEQY
TRBV28 | ASSFLGLRESSYEQY
TRBV11-3 | ASSLGSRGELF
TRBV2 | ASSRLAGGLYEQY
TRBV6-5 | ASSYSSPSYEQY
TRBV28 | ASSPGTHYSSYNEQF
TRBV27 | ASSLTGTYEQY
TRBV18 | ASSPEFTGGYEQY
TRBV27 | ASGGTGKWYEQY
TRBV10-3 | AIRTASYEQY
TRBV27 | ASRAGVANTGELF
TRBV25-1 | ASALGTFYNEQF
TRBV4-1 | ASSPHGTSLYNEQF
TRBV7-8 | ASSLGQGAPYEQY
TRBV4-1 | ASSQGGESSYNSPLH
TRBV5-1 | ASSLARTGPEAF
TRBV6-5 | ASRSFGNEQF
TRBV30 | AWSADLEGLLDIQY
TRBV13 | ASSSGTGINTEAF
TRBV7-2 | ASSSPENTEAF
TRBV27 | ASSVTDAMAYEQY
TRBV7-8 | ASSDGLYNEQF
TRBV28 | ASSGAGGPTDTQY
TRBV2 | ASNPPGQYNSPLH
TRBV7-6 | ASSLEASRTYEQY
TRBV10-2 | ASSGTGYNQPQH
TRBV27 | ASSLSPGGLGGYT
TRBV30 | AWSVKGSSYNEQF
TRBV7-8 | ASSTRAPYEQY
TRBV2 | ASSEPGRGPDTQY